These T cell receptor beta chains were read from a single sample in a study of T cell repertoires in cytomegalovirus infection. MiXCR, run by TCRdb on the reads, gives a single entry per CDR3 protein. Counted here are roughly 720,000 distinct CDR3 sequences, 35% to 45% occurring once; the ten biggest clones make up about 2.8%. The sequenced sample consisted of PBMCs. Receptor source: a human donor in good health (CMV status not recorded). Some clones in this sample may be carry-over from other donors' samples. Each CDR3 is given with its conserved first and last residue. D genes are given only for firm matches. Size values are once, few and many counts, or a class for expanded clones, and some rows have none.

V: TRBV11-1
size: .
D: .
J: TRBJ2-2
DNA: TGTGCCAGCAGCTTCCAGCTGGAGACCGGGGAGCTGTTTTTT
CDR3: CASSFQLETGELFF

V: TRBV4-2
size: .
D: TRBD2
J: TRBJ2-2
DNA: TGTGCCAGCAGCCAGATAGCGGGAGGGTCCACCGGGGAGCTGTTTTTT
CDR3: CASSQIAGGSTGELFF

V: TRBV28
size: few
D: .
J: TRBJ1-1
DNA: TGTGCCAGCAGTCCCAGTCGGACGGGAGTTAACACTGAAGCTTTCTTT
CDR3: CASSPSRTGVNTEAFF

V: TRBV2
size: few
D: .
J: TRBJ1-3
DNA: TGTGCCAGCAGGGCACCCGGGACGGCTGGAAACACCATATATTTT
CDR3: CASRAPGTAGNTIYF

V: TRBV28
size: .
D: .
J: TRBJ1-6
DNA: TGTGCCAGCAGTCTATTAGTCGGCTCACCCCTCCACTTT
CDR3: CASSLLVGSPLHF

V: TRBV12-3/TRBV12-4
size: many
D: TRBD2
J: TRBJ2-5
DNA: TGTGCCAGCAGTCCCGTGGCGGGAGGAGAGACCCAGTACTTC
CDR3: CASSPVAGGETQYF

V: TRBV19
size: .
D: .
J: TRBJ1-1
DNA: TGTGCCAGTAGCCCAGGATCTGTTTCGAACACTGAAGCTTTCTTT
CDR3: CASSPGSVSNTEAFF

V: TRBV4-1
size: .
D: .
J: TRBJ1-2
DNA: TGCGCCAGCAGCCAGGGGCCCGCCTCTAACTATGGCTACACCTTC
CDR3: CASSQGPASNYGYTF

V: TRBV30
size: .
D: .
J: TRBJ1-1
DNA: TGTGCCTGGAACCAGGGAAAGACGGTCACTGAAGCTTTCTTT
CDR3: CAWNQGKTVTEAFF

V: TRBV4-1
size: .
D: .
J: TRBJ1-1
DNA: TGCGCCAGCAGCACCGGGTGGAAGGTGTACACTGAAGCTTTCTTT
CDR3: CASSTGWKVYTEAFF

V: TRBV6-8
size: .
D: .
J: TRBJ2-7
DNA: TGTGCCAGCAGTTACAGGGTGACGGGCTACGAGCAGTACTTC
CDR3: CASSYRVTGYEQYF

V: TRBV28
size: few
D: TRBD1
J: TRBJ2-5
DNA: TGTGCCAGCAGTTTATCAGGGGGCTCAGAGACCCAGTACTTC
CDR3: CASSLSGGSETQYF

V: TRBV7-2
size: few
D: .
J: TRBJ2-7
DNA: TGTGCCAGCAGCACGAGGACAGCCCTCTCGGGGGAGCAGTACTTC
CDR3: CASSTRTALSGEQYF

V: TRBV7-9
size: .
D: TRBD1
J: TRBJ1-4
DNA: TGTGCCAGCAGCTTTGGGTGGGGACAGGGCGGCGAAAAACTGTTTTTT
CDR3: CASSFGWGQGGEKLFF

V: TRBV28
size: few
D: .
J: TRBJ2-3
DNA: TGTGCCAGCAGCTACCCCCCGACAGATACGCAGTATTTT
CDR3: CASSYPPTDTQYF

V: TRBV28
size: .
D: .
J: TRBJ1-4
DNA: TGTGCCAGCCGGGCCTTTCGTGAAAAACTGTTTTTT
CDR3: CASRAFREKLFF

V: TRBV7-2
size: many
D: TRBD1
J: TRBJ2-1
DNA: TGTGCCAGCAGCGACCGGGACAGGGGGGATGAGCAGTTCTTC
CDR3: CASSDRDRGDEQFF

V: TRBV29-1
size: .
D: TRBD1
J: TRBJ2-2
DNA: TGCAGCGCGGACAGGGGGGACACCGGGGAGCTGTTTTTT
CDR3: CSADRGDTGELFF

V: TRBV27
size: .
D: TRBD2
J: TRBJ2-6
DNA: TGTGCCAGCAGTCGATCTAGCGGGAGGGAGGTATCTGGGGCCAACGTCCTGACTTTC
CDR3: CASSRSSGREVSGANVLTF

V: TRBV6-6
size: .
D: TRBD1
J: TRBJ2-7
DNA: TGTGCCATCTACCGGGCGGGACAGGGGTCCTACGAGCAGTACTTC
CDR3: CAIYRAGQGSYEQYF

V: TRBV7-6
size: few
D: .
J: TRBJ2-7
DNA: TGTGCCAGCAGCCACCGCGACAGGCCCCACGAGCAGTACTTC
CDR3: CASSHRDRPHEQYF

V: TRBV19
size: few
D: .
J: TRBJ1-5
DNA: TGTGCCAGTAGTAAAGAAGGGGATGGCAATCAGCCCCAGCATTTT
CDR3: CASSKEGDGNQPQHF

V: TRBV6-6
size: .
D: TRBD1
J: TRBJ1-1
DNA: TGTGCCAGCAACTTCTGGGACAGGAGGGACACTGAAGCTTTCTTT
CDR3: CASNFWDRRDTEAFF

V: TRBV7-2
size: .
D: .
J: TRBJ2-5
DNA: TGTGCCAGCAGCTTAGACTATTCGGAGACCCAGTACTTC
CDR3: CASSLDYSETQYF

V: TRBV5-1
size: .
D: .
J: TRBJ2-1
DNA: TGCGCCAGCAGCTTGGCCCCGGCGTACAATGAGCAGTTCTTC
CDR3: CASSLAPAYNEQFF

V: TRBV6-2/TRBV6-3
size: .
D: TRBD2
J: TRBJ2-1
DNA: TGTGCCAGCAGTATCTCAGCGGGGTACTACAATGAGCAGTTCTTC
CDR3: CASSISAGYYNEQFF

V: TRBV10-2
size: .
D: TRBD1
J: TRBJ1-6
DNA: TGCGCCAGCAGGGCTCCGGGACAGACTAATTCACCCCTCCACTTT
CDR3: CASRAPGQTNSPLHF

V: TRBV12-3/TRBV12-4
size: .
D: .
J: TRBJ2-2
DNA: TGTGCCAGCCAAGCTACCCCAGGGAACACCGGGGAGCTGTTTTTT
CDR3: CASQATPGNTGELFF

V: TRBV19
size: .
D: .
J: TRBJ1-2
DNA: TGTGCCAGTACTCCGGTCGGGGGACTCTATGGCTACACCTTC
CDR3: CASTPVGGLYGYTF

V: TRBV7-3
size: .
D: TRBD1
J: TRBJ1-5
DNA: TGTGCCAGCAGCTTATATCCACGAAATCCAGGGACAGGGGTGGTCAATCAGCCCCAGCATTTT
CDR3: CASSLYPRNPGTGVVNQPQHF

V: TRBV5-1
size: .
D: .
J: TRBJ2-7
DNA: TGCGCCAGCAGCTTGGCCTGGTCCTACGAGCAGTACTTC
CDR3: CASSLAWSYEQYF

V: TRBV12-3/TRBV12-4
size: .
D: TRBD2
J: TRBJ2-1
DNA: TGTGCCAGCAGTTCACCTACCGGGACTAGCAACAATGAGCAGTTCTTC
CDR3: CASSSPTGTSNNEQFF

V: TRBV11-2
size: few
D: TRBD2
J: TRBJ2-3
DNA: TGTGCCAGCAGCTTAGCTCTAGCGGGGATCACAGATACGCAGTATTTT
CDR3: CASSLALAGITDTQYF

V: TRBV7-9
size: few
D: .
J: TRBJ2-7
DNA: TGTGCCACGGCAGGGGTCAACTACGAGCAGTACTTC
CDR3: CATAGVNYEQYF

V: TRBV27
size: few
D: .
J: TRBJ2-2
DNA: TGTGCCAGCAGTTTAAGGGAATCTGGTACCGGGGAGCTGTTTTTT
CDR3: CASSLRESGTGELFF

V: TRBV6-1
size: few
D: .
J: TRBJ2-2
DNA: TGTGCCAGCAGTGAATACGGGGAGCTGTTTTTT
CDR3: CASSEYGELFF

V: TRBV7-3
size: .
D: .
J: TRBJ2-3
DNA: TGTGCCAGCAGCTTAACCCGGAGTTCTAGCACAGATACGCAGTATTTT
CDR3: CASSLTRSSSTDTQYF

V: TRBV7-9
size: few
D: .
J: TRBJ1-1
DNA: TGTGCCAGCAGCTATTCCTGGCTTAACACTGAAGCTTTCTTT
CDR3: CASSYSWLNTEAFF

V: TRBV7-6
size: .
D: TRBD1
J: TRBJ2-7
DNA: TGTGCCAGCAGCTCCGAACAGGGGTCCTACGAGCAGTACTTC
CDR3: CASSSEQGSYEQYF

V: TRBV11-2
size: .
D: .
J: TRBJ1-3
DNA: TGTGCCAGCAGCTTAGATCGACCAGGAACAGGAAACACCATATATTTT
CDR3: CASSLDRPGTGNTIYF

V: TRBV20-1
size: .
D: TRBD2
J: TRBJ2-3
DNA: TGCAGTGCGCGGACTAGTCTTCCAGATACGCAGTATTTT
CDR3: CSARTSLPDTQYF

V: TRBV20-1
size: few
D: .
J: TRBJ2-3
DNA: TGCAGTGCTCCGAAGAGTCCGGGTTTCTTTTCTAGCACAGATACGCAGTATTTT
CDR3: CSAPKSPGFFSSTDTQYF

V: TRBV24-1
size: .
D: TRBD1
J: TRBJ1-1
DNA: TGTGCCACCCGTGGGACAGGGGCGACTGAAGCTTTCTTT
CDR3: CATRGTGATEAFF

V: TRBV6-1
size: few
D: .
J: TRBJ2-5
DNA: TGTGCCAGCAGTGTGGGGGGGCACCGATACCAAGAGACCCAGTACTTC
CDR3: CASSVGGHRYQETQYF

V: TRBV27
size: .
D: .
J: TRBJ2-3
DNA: TGTGCCAGCATCGGGGAGGCGACAGATACGCAGTATTTT
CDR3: CASIGEATDTQYF

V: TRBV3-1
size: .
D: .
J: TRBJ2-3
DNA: TGTGCCAGCAGCCAGCCCTTTCCTCGGAGGGCAGGGGGCACAGATACGCAGTATTTT
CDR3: CASSQPFPRRAGGTDTQYF

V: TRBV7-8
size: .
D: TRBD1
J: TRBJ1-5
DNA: TGTGCCAGCAGCCGGGGACAGGGTCAGAAGCCCCAGCATTTT
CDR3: CASSRGQGQKPQHF

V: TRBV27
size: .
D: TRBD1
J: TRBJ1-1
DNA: TGTGCCAGCAGTTTACGAAAGGCAGGGGGAACTGAAGCTTTCTTT
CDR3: CASSLRKAGGTEAFF

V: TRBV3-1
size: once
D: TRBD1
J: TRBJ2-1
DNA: TGTGCCAGCAGCCAAGGGGGACAGGGGGCTAATGAGCAGTTCTTC
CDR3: CASSQGGQGANEQFF

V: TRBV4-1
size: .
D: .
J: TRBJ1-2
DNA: TGCGCCAGCAGCCAAGTTATACGCGGAGGTGGCTACACCTTC
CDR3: CASSQVIRGGGYTF

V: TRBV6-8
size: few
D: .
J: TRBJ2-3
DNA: TGTGCCAGCAGGGCGGGGTTTTTCACAGATACGCAGTATTTT
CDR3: CASRAGFFTDTQYF